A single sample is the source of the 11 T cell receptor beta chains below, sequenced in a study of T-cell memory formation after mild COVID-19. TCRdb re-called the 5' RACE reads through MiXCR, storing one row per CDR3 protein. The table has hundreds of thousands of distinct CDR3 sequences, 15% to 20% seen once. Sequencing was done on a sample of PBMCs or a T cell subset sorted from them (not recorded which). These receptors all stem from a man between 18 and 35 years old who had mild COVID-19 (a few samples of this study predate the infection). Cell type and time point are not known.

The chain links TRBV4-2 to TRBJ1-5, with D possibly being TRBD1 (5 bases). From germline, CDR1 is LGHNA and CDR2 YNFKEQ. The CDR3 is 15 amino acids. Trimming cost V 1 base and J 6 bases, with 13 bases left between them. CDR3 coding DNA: TGTGCCAGCAGCCAAGTTGCGGGGGGAGGTCAGCCCCAGCATTTT. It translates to CASSQVAGGGQPQHF.

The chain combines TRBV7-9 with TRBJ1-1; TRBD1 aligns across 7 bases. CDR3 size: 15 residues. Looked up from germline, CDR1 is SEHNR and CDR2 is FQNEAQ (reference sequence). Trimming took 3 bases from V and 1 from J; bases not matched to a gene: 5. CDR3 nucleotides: TGTGCCAGCAGCTTGGGACAGATCGAGAACACTGAAGCTTTCTTT. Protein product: CASSLGQIENTEAFF.

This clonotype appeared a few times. The CDR3 DNA reads TGTGCCAGCAGTTTCCCCCCTAGCGGGGAAGAGACCCAGTACTTC. Its translation is CASSFPPSGEETQYF. The gene calls are TRBV12-3 or TRBV12-4 and TRBJ2-5; 9 bases agree with TRBD2. This CDR3 spans 15 amino acids. Germline trimming cut 3 bases from V and 3 bases from J; bases unmatched to any gene: 5.

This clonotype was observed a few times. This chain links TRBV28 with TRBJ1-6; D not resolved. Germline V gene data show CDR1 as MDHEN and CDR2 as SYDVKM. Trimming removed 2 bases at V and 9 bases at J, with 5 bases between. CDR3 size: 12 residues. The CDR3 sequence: CASSLASSPLHF. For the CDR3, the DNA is TGTGCCAGCAGTTTAGCTAGTTCACCCCTCCACTTT.

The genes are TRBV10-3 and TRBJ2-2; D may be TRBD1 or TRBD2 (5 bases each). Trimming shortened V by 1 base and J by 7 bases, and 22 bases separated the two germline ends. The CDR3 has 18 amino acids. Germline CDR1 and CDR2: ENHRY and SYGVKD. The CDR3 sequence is CAISELGERGARGGELFF. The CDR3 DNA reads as TGTGCCATCAGTGAGTTAGGGGAAAGAGGGGCGCGCGGCGGGGAGCTGTTTTTT.

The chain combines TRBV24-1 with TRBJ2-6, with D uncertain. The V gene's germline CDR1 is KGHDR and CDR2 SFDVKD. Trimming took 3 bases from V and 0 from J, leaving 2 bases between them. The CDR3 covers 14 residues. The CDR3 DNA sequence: TGTGCCACCAGTGATGCCTCTGGGGCCAACGTCCTGACTTTC. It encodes CATSDASGANVLTF.

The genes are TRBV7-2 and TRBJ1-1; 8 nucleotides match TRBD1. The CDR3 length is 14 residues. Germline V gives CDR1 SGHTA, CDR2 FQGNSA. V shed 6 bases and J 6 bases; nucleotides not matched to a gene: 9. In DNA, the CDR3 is TGTGCCAGCAGATTGCAGGGGGCGTTATCTGAAGCTTTCTTT. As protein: CASRLQGALSEAFF. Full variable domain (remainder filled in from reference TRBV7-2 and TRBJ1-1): GAGVSQSPSNKVTEKGKDVELRCDPISGHTALYWYRQSLGQGLEFLIYFQGNSAPDKSGLPSDRFSAERTGGSVSTLTIQRTQQEDSAVYLCASRLQGALSEAFFGQGTRLTVV.

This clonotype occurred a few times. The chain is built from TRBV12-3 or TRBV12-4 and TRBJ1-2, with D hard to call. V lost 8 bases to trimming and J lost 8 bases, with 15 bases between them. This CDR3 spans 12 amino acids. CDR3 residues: CASGVAPGGYTF. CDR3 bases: TGTGCCAGCGGAGTCGCCCCGGGAGGCTACACCTTC.

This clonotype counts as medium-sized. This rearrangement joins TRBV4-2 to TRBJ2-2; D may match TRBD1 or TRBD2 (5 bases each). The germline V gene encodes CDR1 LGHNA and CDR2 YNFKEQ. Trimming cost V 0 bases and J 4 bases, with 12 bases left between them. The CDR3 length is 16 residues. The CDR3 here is CASSQEGDPSTGELFF. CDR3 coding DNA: TGTGCCAGCAGCCAAGAGGGGGACCCCTCCACCGGGGAGCTGTTTTTT.

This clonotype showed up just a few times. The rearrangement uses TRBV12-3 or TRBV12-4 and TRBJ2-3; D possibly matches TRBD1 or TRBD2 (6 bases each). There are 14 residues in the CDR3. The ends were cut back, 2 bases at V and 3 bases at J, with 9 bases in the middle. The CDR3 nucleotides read TGTGCCAGCAGTTTATGGGGGGCAACAGATACGCAGTATTTT. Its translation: CASSLWGATDTQYF.

CDR3 nucleotide sequence: TGTGCCAGCAGCCTGGGGACAGGGAGGGGGAACACTGAAGCTTTCTTT. Its translation is CASSLGTGRGNTEAFF. This chain joins TRBV7-8 and TRBJ1-1; 9 bases fit TRBD1. The length of the CDR3 is 16 residues. Germline assignment: CDR1 SGHVS and CDR2 FQNEAQ. Losses at the gene ends were 5 bases for V and 1 base for J; bases not matched to a gene: 8.